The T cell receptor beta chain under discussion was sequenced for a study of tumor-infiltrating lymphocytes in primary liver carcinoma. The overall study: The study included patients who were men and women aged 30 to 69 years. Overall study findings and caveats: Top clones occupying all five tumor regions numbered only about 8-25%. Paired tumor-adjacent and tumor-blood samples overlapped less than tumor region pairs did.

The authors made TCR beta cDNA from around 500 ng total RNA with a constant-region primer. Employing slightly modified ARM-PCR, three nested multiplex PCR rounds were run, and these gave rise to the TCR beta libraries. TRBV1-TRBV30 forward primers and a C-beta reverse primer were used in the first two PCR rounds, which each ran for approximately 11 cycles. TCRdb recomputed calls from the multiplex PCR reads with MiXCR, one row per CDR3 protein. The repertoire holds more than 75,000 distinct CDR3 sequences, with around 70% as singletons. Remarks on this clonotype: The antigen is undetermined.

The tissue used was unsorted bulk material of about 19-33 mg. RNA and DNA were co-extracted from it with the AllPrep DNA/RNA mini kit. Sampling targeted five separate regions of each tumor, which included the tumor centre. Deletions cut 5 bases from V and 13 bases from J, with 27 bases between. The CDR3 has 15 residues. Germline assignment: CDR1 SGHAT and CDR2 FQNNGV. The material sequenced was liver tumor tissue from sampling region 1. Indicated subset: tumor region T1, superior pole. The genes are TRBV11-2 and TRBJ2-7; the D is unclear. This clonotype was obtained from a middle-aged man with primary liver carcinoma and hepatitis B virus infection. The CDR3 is CASSLSVGLSYGQYF. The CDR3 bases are TGTGCCAGCAGCCTATCTGTGGGATTATCCTACGGGCAATACTTC.